This is a list of T cell receptor beta chains from one sample in a study of spatial heterogeneity in lung cancer. TCRdb processed the 5' RACE reads anew with MiXCR; each CDR3 protein has one entry. The table has about 17,000 distinct CDR3 sequences, approximately 6.3% seen once. The material was lung tumor tissue, obtained at surgery. Receptors were obtained from a male donor with early-stage non-small cell lung cancer. The CDR3 runs from the conserved cysteine through the conserved F or W. A D gene is named only where the DNA matches it firmly. Size is omitted from some rows. Given values are once, few, many or a class for expanded clones.

d_call clone_size cdr3_length j_call v_call cdr3_nt cdr3_aa
TRBD1 many 15 TRBJ2-1 TRBV4-3 TGCGCCAGCAGCCAAGGACCGGGACAGTCAAATGAGCAGTTCTTC CASSQGPGQSNEQFF
TRBD1 NA 11 TRBJ1-2 TRBV25-1 TGTGCCACCTCCCAGGACAGGGGCTACACCTTC CATSQDRGYTF
NA few 13 TRBJ1-3 TRBV7-6 TGTGCCAGCAGCCTTCCCTGGAGTAACACCATATATTTT CASSLPWSNTIYF
NA medium-sized 15 TRBJ2-7 TRBV6-2/TRBV6-3 TGTGCCAGCAATACCCCTTCCACCGGGGCCAACGAGCAGTACTTC CASNTPSTGANEQYF
TRBD1 many 15 TRBJ1-5 TRBV7-3 TGTGCCAGCAGCCGAGGGACAGATAGCAATCAGCCCCAGCATTTT CASSRGTDSNQPQHF
NA many 11 TRBJ1-2 TRBV3-1 TGTGCCAGCAGCGCACCCTATGGCTACACCTTC CASSAPYGYTF
NA many 15 TRBJ2-3 TRBV5-1 TGCGCCAGCAGCTTGGGATCGGGGTACACAGATACGCAGTATTTT CASSLGSGYTDTQYF
NA many 15 TRBJ1-3 TRBV9 TGTGCCAGCAGCGTAGGGGGGAAGGCTGGAAACACCATATATTTT CASSVGGKAGNTIYF
TRBD1 many 16 TRBJ1-5 TRBV7-8 TGTGCCAGCAGCCGGGACGGGACAGGGGGGCTTCAGCCCCAGCATTTT CASSRDGTGGLQPQHF
TRBD1 NA 15 TRBJ1-1 TRBV27 TGTGCCAGCAGTCCACCGGGACAGGAGGCCACTGAAGCTTTCTTT CASSPPGQEATEAFF
TRBD2 NA 19 TRBJ2-7 TRBV12-3/TRBV12-4 TGTGCCAGCAGTTTAGCTGGGGCACAAGGTGGCGGGAGAAAGTACGAGCAGTACTTC CASSLAGAQGGGRKYEQYF
NA few 15 TRBJ2-1 TRBV5-4 TGTGCCAGCAGCTTAGAGGGTTGGACCTACAATGAGCAGTTCTTC CASSLEGWTYNEQFF
TRBD2 medium-sized 15 TRBJ2-1 TRBV12-3/TRBV12-4 TGTGCCAGCAGTCCCGGGACTAGCGGCAACAATGAGCAGTTCTTC CASSPGTSGNNEQFF
TRBD2 many 17 TRBJ2-1 TRBV4-3 TGCGCCAGCAGCGGGCTAGCGGGGGCGGGCTCCTACAATGAGCAGTTCTTC CASSGLAGAGSYNEQFF
TRBD1 NA 15 TRBJ2-7 TRBV12-3/TRBV12-4 TGTGCCAGCAGTCCTAATAACGGACAGGGTCAGGAGCAGTACTTC CASSPNNGQGQEQYF
NA few 18 TRBJ2-1 TRBV3-1 TGTGCCAGCAGCCAAGCACCTGTAGCGGATGACCCCTACAATGAGCAGTTCTTC CASSQAPVADDPYNEQFF
NA many 13 TRBJ2-3 TRBV29-1 TGCAGCGCCCGGGCAGGGGGGGCAGATACGCAGTATTTT CSARAGGADTQYF
TRBD2 many 12 TRBJ2-7 TRBV10-3 TGTGCCATCAGCAAGGGAGGGTACGAGCAGTACTTC CAISKGGYEQYF
NA few 15 TRBJ1-5 TRBV6-2/TRBV6-3 TGTGCCAGCAGTTACATACAGGATAGCAATCAGCCCCAGCATTTT CASSYIQDSNQPQHF
NA many 17 TRBJ1-5 TRBV12-2 TGTGCAAGTCGCTCACGCCGGGACAGGGTTTGGGATCAGCCCCAGCATTTT CASRSRRDRVWDQPQHF
TRBD1 medium-sized 14 TRBJ1-1 TRBV20-1 TGCAGTGCGCTTGGACAGGCGGTTAACACTGAAGCTTTCTTT CSALGQAVNTEAFF
NA many 16 TRBJ2-6 TRBV7-2 TGTGCCAGCAGCCTATTCCGGACGGCTGGGGCCAACGTCCTGACTTTC CASSLFRTAGANVLTF
TRBD1 many 14 TRBJ2-7 TRBV3-1 TGTGCCAGCAGCCGCGGACAGGGCTCCTACGAGCAGTACTTC CASSRGQGSYEQYF
NA NA 15 TRBJ2-7 TRBV20-1 TGCAGTGCTAGAGGAAGGAGCGGGTTAACCTACGAGCAGTACTTC CSARGRSGLTYEQYF
NA many 15 TRBJ1-5 TRBV30 TGTGCCTGGAGCGTTGGGGTGCTTCGCAATCAGCCCCAGCATTTT CAWSVGVLRNQPQHF
TRBD1 few 17 TRBJ1-4 TRBV7-8 TGTGCCAGCAGCGTTAGTCCGGGACAGGGGATTAATGAAAAACTGTTTTTT CASSVSPGQGINEKLFF
TRBD1 medium-sized 16 TRBJ1-3 TRBV11-2 TGTGCCAGCAGCTCGCCGGGACAGTACTCTGGAAACACCATATATTTT CASSSPGQYSGNTIYF
TRBD2 many 20 TRBJ2-3 TRBV20-1 TGCAGTGCTACACCCGTGGGAGGGTTAGCGGGGGGCCGGATCACAGATACGCAGTATTTT CSATPVGGLAGGRITDTQYF
NA medium-sized 14 TRBJ2-6 TRBV29-1 TGCAGCGTTCCGGGGCCCTCTGGGGCCAACGTCCTGACTTTC CSVPGPSGANVLTF
TRBD2 many 15 TRBJ2-1 TRBV28 TGTGCCAGCAGTCTTAGCGGGGGCTCCTACAATGAGCAGTTCTTC CASSLSGGSYNEQFF
NA many 14 TRBJ2-7 TRBV7-2 TGTGCCAGCAGCTTAGCCGTGGGCGTAAACGAGCAGTACTTC CASSLAVGVNEQYF
TRBD2 many 16 TRBJ2-5 TRBV10-3 TGTGCCATCAGTGAGAAGTTTGCGGGGGGTGGAGAGACCCAGTACTTC CAISEKFAGGGETQYF
NA medium-sized 14 TRBJ1-4 TRBV15 TGTGCCACCAGCAGGGCGTCTCTCCTCGGAGGGGGTCGTTTT CATSRASLLGGGRF
TRBD1 NA 16 TRBJ2-6 TRBV29-1 TGCAGCGTCACCGGGACAGCGGTCTCTGGGGCCAACGTCCTGACTTTC CSVTGTAVSGANVLTF
TRBD1 medium-sized 15 TRBJ2-7 TRBV7-3 TGTGCCAGCAGCTCTACCACAGGGGGCGTCGACGAGCAGTACTTC CASSSTTGGVDEQYF
NA few 12 TRBJ1-5 TRBV20-1 TGCAGTGCTAGACAGGGGCGGCAGCCCCAGCATTTT CSARQGRQPQHF
TRBD1 many 15 TRBJ1-4 TRBV4-1 TGCGCCAGCAGCCTTACCCGACAGGGCGACGAAAAACTGTTTTTT CASSLTRQGDEKLFF
TRBD2 medium-sized 14 TRBJ2-7 TRBV3-1 TGTGCCAGCAGCCGGACTAGCGCCTCCTACGAGCAGTACTTC CASSRTSASYEQYF
NA many 13 TRBJ2-3 TRBV4-3 TGCGCCAGCAGCCAAGATTTACCAGATACGCAGTATTTT CASSQDLPDTQYF
NA large 14 TRBJ2-7 TRBV11-2 TGTGCCAGCAGCAGGGATCCCGGAACCTACGAGCAGTACTTC CASSRDPGTYEQYF
TRBD1 many 14 TRBJ2-3 TRBV11-2 TGTGCCAGCAGTTCAACCACAGGGGGAGATACGCAGTATTTT CASSSTTGGDTQYF
TRBD1 many 16 TRBJ1-1 TRBV4-3 TGCGCCAGCAGCCAAGACAGGGTCGGGGGGACAGCTGAAGCTTTCTTT CASSQDRVGGTAEAFF
NA NA 14 TRBJ1-1 TRBV18 TGTGCCAGCTCACTCCCGCGGTTGAACACTGAAGCTTTCTTT CASSLPRLNTEAFF
NA many 13 TRBJ2-1 TRBV7-6 TGTGCCAGCAGCCCCCGGCAGGGCCATGAGCAGTTCTTC CASSPRQGHEQFF
NA many 14 TRBJ1-6 TRBV11-2 TGTGCCAGCAGCTTGTACGTGTATAATTCACCCCTCCACTTT CASSLYVYNSPLHF
NA many 16 TRBJ1-1 TRBV7-8 TGTGCCAGCAGCCTGGTGCGGGCGCTAAGGAACACTGAAGCTTTCTTT CASSLVRALRNTEAFF
NA many 16 TRBJ2-3 TRBV9 TGTGCCAGCAGCCCCCGGTCAGCTGTTAGCACAGATACGCAGTATTTT CASSPRSAVSTDTQYF
TRBD2 medium-sized 13 TRBJ2-5 TRBV11-2 TGTGCCAGCAGCGGGGGGGTCCAAGAGACCCAGTACTTC CASSGGVQETQYF
NA medium-sized 12 TRBJ2-5 TRBV29-1 TGCAGCGTTGGAGGACATTTAGAGACCCAGTACTTC CSVGGHLETQYF
NA few 13 TRBJ2-4 TRBV28 TGTGCCAGCCTCGACAGGCCCAAAAACATTCAGTACTTC CASLDRPKNIQYF
NA few 15 TRBJ1-5 TRBV12-3/TRBV12-4 TGTGCCAGCAGCCACTCAGACAGGTACAATCAGCCCCAGCATTTT CASSHSDRYNQPQHF